The clone carrying this T cell receptor (beta chain) came up a few times. As yet, its antigen is unknown. The sample comes from a study of early T cells in non-severe SARS-CoV-2 infection. At the level of the study: Unsorted whole blood bulk RNA was sequenced, with unpaired chains.

Study-wide results and caveats: Reliance on VDJdb matching favored anti-spike CD8 responses; private and CD4 specificities were missed.

In TCRdb, the 5' RACE reads were re-called with MiXCR into one record per CDR3 protein. Seen here are just over 80,000 distinct CDR3 sequences, approximately 13% observed once, and the top ten hold roughly 1.4%. The ends were cut back, 6 bases at V and 3 bases at J, with 15 bases in the middle. This CDR3 has 14 amino acids. The germline V gene has CDR1 ENHRY and CDR2 SYGVKD. The V and J genes are TRBV10-3 and TRBJ2-7; D is tentatively TRBD1 or TRBD2 (5 bases each). The TCR comes from an adult who was a healthcare worker with PCR-confirmed SARS-CoV-2 infection or an uninfected control (not recorded which). The sequenced sample consisted of whole blood. The chain's CDR3 is CAIRSLVGDYEQYF. CDR3 in DNA: TGTGCCATCAGGAGCCTAGTGGGGGACTACGAGCAGTACTTC.